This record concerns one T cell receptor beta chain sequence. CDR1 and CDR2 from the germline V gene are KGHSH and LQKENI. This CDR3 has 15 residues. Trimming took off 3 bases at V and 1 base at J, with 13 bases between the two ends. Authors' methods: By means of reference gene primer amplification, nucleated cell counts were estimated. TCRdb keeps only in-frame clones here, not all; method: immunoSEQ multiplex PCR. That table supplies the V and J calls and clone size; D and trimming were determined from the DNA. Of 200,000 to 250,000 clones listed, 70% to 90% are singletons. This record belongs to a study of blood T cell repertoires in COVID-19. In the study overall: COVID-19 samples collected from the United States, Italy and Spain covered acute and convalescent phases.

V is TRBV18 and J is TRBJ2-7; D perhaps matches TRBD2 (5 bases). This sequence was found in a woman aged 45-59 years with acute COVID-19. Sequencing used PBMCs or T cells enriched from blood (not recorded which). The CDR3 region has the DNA TGTGCCAGCTCACCGGTAGCGCGGGCTTCCTACGAGCAGTACTTC. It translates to CASSPVARASYEQYF. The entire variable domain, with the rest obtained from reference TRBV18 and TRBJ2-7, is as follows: NAGVMQNPRHLVRRRGQEARLRCSPMKGHSHVYWYRQLPEEGLKFMVYLQKENIIDESGMPKERFSAEFPKEGPSILRIQQVVRGDSAAYFCASSPVARASYEQYFGPGTRLTVT.